This entry features one TCR beta chain sequence. Cohort allocation depended upon clinical history that participants reported. The V gene's germline CDR1 is SGDLS and CDR2 YYNGEE. CDR3 size: 15 residues. V dropped 0 bases and J dropped 12; count of bases not matched to a gene: 12. The data were taken from a study of blood T cell repertoires in COVID-19. Overall study: The United States, Italy and Spain were the sources of the acute and convalescent COVID-19 samples.

The assay was immunoSEQ multiplex PCR, and TCRdb's table has in-frame clones only and misses some. The data contain roughly 190,000 clones, more than 65% of them seen just once; the ten biggest clones take up roughly a sixth. Specimen: PBMCs or T cells enriched from blood (not recorded which). The chain joins TRBV9 to TRBJ2-1, with 7 bases matching TRBD2. This receptor was obtained from a woman in her forties or fifties with acute COVID-19. This CDR3 is CASSVVAGETMVQFF. The DNA of the CDR3 is TGTGCCAGCAGCGTAGTTGCGGGGGAAACAATGGTGCAGTTCTTC.